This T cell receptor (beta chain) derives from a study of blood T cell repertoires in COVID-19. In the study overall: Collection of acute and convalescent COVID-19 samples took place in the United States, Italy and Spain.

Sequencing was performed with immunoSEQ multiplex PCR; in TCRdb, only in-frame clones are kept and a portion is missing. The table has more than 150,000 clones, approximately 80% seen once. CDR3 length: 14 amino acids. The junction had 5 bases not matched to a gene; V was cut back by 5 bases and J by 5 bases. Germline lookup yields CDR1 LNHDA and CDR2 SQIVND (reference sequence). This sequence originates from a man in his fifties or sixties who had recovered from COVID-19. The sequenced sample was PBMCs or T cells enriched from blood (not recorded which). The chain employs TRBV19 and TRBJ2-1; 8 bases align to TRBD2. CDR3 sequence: CASSRTSGNNEQFF. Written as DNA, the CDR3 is TGTGCCAGTAGTCGTACTAGCGGAAACAATGAGCAGTTCTTC.